This T cell receptor beta chain is from a study of OX40 agonist ivuxolimab in advanced cancers. In this sample, this clone turned up once. TCRdb keeps only in-frame clones here, not all; method: immunoSEQ multiplex PCR. Of tens of thousands of clones listed, about 81% are singletons. The source was CD4+ or CD8+ T cells sorted from blood, collected in a trial of the OX40 agonist ivuxolimab. The receptor comes from an adult with an advanced solid tumor such as melanoma, head and neck, liver or kidney cancer.

CDR3 sequence (DNA): TGTGCCAGCAGTTACGGGGGGGCATCTCAGCCCCAGCATTTT. Translated, it gives CASSYGGASQPQHF. V and J are TRBV6-6 and TRBJ1-5, with D tentatively TRBD1 (6 bases). There are 14 residues in the CDR3. Germline CDR1 MNHNY, CDR2 SVGAGI (reference sequence). V dropped 2 bases and J dropped 6 bases, with 11 bases sitting between them.